The 11 T cell receptor beta chains given below trace back to one sample, sequenced in a study of cytomegalovirus exposure and HLA in healthy donors. The PCR ran on 60 Vbeta and 13 Jbeta primers. This table comes from immunoSEQ multiplex PCR, and its TCRdb copy is limited to in-frame clones, with some not included. The table shows 150,000 to 200,000 clones, with more than 60% occurring only once. The sample taken for sequencing was PBMCs. The receptors were gathered from a man under 40 in good health and CMV-seropositive.

The V and J genes are TRBV4-1 and TRBJ2-3; 7 nucleotides match TRBD2. Per germline, CDR1 MGHRA and CDR2 YSYEKL. J was trimmed by 0 bases and V by 4 bases; bases with no gene match: 10. This CDR3 is 17 amino acids long. For the CDR3, the DNA is TGCGCCAGCAGCCGACTAGCAGACGCACCTAGCACAGATACGCAGTATTTT. It encodes CASSRLADAPSTDTQYF.

The gene calls are TRBV10-3 and TRBJ1-4; 7 positions agree with TRBD1. This CDR3 is built from 19 residues. With V trimmed by 2 bases and J by 4 bases, 16 bases remained unmatched. Per germline, CDR1 ENHRY and CDR2 SYGVKD. The chain's CDR3 is CAISEIFVRQGVFNEKLFF. CDR3 sequence (DNA): TGTGCCATCAGTGAGATTTTTGTGAGACAGGGCGTATTTAATGAAAAACTGTTTTTT.

This chain joins TRBV30 and TRBJ1-4, with unresolved D. Germline CDR1 is GTSNPN and CDR2 is SVGIG (reference sequence). The CDR3 loop spans 13 amino acids. This chain's CDR3 is CAGRGFANEKLFF. Here the CDR3 DNA reads TGTGCGGGGAGAGGGTTTGCTAATGAAAAACTGTTTTTT.

This chain joins TRBV5-4 and TRBJ2-1, with TRBD1 matching over 7 bases. CDR1 and CDR2 from the germline V gene are SGHNT and YYREEE (reference sequence). Trimming at V came to 0 bases and at J to 3 bases, leaving 3 bases not matched to a gene. The CDR3 contains 15 residues. CDR3 region: CASSLEGTDYNEQFF. CDR3 DNA: TGTGCCAGCAGCTTGGAGGGGACAGACTACAATGAGCAGTTCTTC.

This chain joins TRBV7-9 and TRBJ2-2; no clear D. Trimming removed 5 bases from V and 3 bases from J, with 19 bases in between. The length of the CDR3 is 17 residues. CDR1 is SEHNR, CDR2 FQNEAQ, per germline (reference sequence). The DNA of the CDR3 is TGTGCCAGCAGCCATCCCCCCTCTGTAGCCGACACCGGGGAGCTGTTTTTT. Its protein is CASSHPPSVADTGELFF.

This clone was counted a single time. The chain employs TRBV11-3 and TRBJ1-5; D is ambiguous. The length of the CDR3 is 15 residues. The germline V gene encodes CDR1 SGHNT and CDR2 YENEEA. The V and J ends lost 5 bases and 7 bases respectively, with 18 bases between them. CDR3 coding DNA: TGTGCCAGCAGCCCGTCGAGGGTCGACTCGCAGCCCCAGCATTTT. This gives the protein CASSPSRVDSQPQHF.

This rearrangement joins TRBV13 to TRBJ2-7, with 7 bases matching TRBD1. V was pared by 5 bases and J by 0 bases, with 4 bases of the junction left unmatched. CDR1 is PRHDT, CDR2 FYEKMQ, per germline (reference sequence). This CDR3 region has 14 residues. As DNA, the CDR3 is TGTGCCAGCAGCCCCAGGGGGAGCTCCTACGAGCAGTACTTC. It codes for CASSPRGSSYEQYF.

V is TRBV5-4 and J is TRBJ2-2, with 7 bases lining up with TRBD1. Unmatched junction bases numbered 5, after V lost 2 bases and J lost 7 bases. CDR1 is SGHNT and CDR2 is YYREEE in the germline V gene (reference sequence). CDR3 size: 14 residues. CDR3 in DNA: TGTGCCAGCAGCTTACAGGGGTACGTCGGGGAGCTGTTTTTT. Amino acids: CASSLQGYVGELFF.

This chain joins TRBV5-1 and TRBJ1-2; TRBD1 might be the D (6 bases). V was pared by 4 bases and J by 4 bases, with 20 bases between. Looked up from germline, CDR1 is SGHRS and CDR2 is YFSETQ. This CDR3 contains 16 residues. The CDR3 loop reads CASSPEVGGAGYGYTF. Written as DNA, the CDR3 is TGCGCCAGCAGCCCTGAGGTTGGGGGCGCCGGCTATGGCTACACCTTC. Variable domain in full (rest from reference TRBV5-1 and TRBJ1-2): KAGVTQTPRYLIKTRGQQVTLSCSPISGHRSVSWYQQTPGQGLQFLFEYFSETQRNKGNFPGRFSGRQFSNSRSEMNVSTLELGDSALYLCASSPEVGGAGYGYTFGSGTRLTVV.

The table lists this clone with a count of one. The V gene is TRBV15, the J gene TRBJ2-2; 8 bases align to TRBD2. This CDR3 contains 15 residues. Germline CDR1 is LNHNV and CDR2 is YYDKDF (reference sequence). J gave up 5 bases and V 3 bases, and 5 bases lay outside the gene matches. The CDR3 protein is CATSSVPSGTGELFF. The CDR3 region has the DNA TGTGCCACCAGCAGCGTCCCTAGCGGGACCGGGGAGCTGTTTTTT.

V is TRBV6-6 and J is TRBJ2-1, with TRBD1 matching over 7 bases. With V trimmed by 6 bases and J by 4 bases, 3 bases remained unmatched. The CDR3 covers 13 residues. Germline CDR1 MNHNY, CDR2 SVGAGI (reference sequence). This CDR3 reads CASSRDRYNEQFF. In nucleotides, the CDR3 is TGTGCCAGCAGCCGGGACAGATACAATGAGCAGTTCTTC.